The 6 T cell receptor beta chains below come from one sample, sequenced in a study of neoadjuvant nivolumab and ipilimumab in lung cancer. Assay: immunoSEQ multiplex PCR; the TCRdb copy retains only in-frame clones and omits some. The sample records 3,000 to 4,500 clones, about 71% being singletons. The source was peripheral blood, collected after neoadjuvant nivolumab, alone or with ipilimumab, at or shortly before surgery. These receptor sequences come from an adult with non-small cell lung cancer.

This rearrangement joins TRBV5-1 to TRBJ2-3; TRBD2 matches 8 bases. Per the germline V gene, CDR1 is SGHRS and CDR2 is YFSETQ. The trim removed 4 bases at V and 5 bases at J, leaving 9 bases unmatched. The CDR3 has 15 residues. This chain's CDR3 is CASSRGLGSGDTQYF. CDR3 DNA: TGCGCCAGCAGCAGGGGACTAGGTTCGGGAGATACGCAGTATTTT.

This clone was seen a few times. The chain couples TRBV18 to TRBJ2-1; D perhaps matches TRBD2 (5 bases). V lost 5 bases and J 7 bases, leaving 15 bases between the germline ends. The CDR3 is made up of 14 amino acids. Germline-derived CDR1 and CDR2 are KGHSH and LQKENI. In nucleotides, the CDR3 is TGTGCCAGCTCAGCGGACTCCCTGGGGAATGAGCAGTTCTTC. Protein: CASSADSLGNEQFF.

This sequence joins TRBV5-4 and TRBJ2-7; perhaps D is TRBD1 or TRBD2 (6 bases each). Germline CDR1 is SGHNT and CDR2 is YYREEE (reference sequence). The CDR3 is made up of 12 amino acids. Trimming took 3 bases from V and 6 from J, leaving 10 bases between them. The CDR3 region has the DNA TGTGCCAGCAGCTCCTGGGGGGCCGAGCAGTACTTC. Amino acid sequence: CASSSWGAEQYF.

The chain has TRBV5-1 and TRBJ1-5; unclear D gene. The germline V gene has CDR1 SGHRS and CDR2 YFSETQ. V gave up 0 bases and J gave up 0 bases, with 7 bases separating them. This CDR3 is built from 15 residues. The CDR3 here is CASSLEGSSNQPQHF. CDR3 nucleotides: TGCGCCAGCAGCTTGGAAGGTAGTAGCAATCAGCCCCAGCATTTT. Combining the CDR3 with reference TRBV5-1 and TRBJ1-5 gives the whole variable domain KAGVTQTPRYLIKTRGQQVTLSCSPISGHRSVSWYQQTPGQGLQFLFEYFSETQRNKGNFPGRFSGRQFSNSRSEMNVSTLELGDSALYLCASSLEGSSNQPQHFGDGTRLSIL.

In this sample, this clone turned up a few times. The V call is TRBV27, the J call TRBJ1-2, with TRBD1 matching 10 bases. CDR3 length: 15 residues. V was clipped by 5 bases and J by 0 bases; unmatched bases: 3. Germline CDR1 is MNHEY and CDR2 is SMNVEV (reference sequence). CDR3 DNA: TGTGCCAGCAGTCTAGGGACAGGGGCTAACTATGGCTACACCTTC. Translating gives CASSLGTGANYGYTF.

The V gene is TRBV11-3, the J gene TRBJ2-3, with D uncertain. Germline V gene lookup returns CDR1 SGHNT and CDR2 YENEEA. CDR3 length equals 15 residues. The V end lost 1 base, the J end lost 2 bases, and 10 bases lay between the germline ends. CDR3 in DNA: TGTGCCAGCAGCTTAGGGCGGCAGACCACAGATACGCAGTATTTT. As protein: CASSLGRQTTDTQYF.